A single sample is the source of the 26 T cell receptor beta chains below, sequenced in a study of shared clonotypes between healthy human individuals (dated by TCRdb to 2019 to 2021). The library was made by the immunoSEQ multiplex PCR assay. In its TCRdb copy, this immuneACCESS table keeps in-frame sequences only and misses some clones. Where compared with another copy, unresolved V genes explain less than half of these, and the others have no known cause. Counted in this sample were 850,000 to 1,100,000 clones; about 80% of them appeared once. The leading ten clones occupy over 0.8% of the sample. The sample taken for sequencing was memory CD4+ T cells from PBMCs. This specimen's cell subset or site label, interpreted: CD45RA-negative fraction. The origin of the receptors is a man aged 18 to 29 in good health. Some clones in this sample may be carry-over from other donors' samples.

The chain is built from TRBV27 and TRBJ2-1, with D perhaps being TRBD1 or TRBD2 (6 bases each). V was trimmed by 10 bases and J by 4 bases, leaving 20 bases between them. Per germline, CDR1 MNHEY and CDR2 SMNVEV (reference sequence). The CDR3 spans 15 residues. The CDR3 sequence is CATLMYRAGYNEQFF. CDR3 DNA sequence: TGTGCCACCCTTATGTACAGGGCGGGATACAATGAGCAGTTCTTC.

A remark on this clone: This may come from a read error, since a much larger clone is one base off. The CDR3 loop is CASSGPNQPQHF. DNA for the CDR3: TGTGCCAGCAGTGGCCCAAATCAGCCCCAGCATTTT. This chain connects TRBV25-1 to TRBJ1-5; D is unresolved. The CDR3 runs 12 residues. Trimming took 4 bases from V and 4 from J, leaving 5 bases between them. The germline gives CDR1 MGHDK, CDR2 SYGVNS.

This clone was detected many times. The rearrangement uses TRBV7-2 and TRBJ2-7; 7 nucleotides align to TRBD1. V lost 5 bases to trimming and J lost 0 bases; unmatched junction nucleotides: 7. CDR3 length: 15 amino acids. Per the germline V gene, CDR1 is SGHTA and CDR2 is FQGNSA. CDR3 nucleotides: TGTGCCAGCAGCGCCCGACAGGGCTTCTCCTACGAGCAGTACTTC. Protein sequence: CASSARQGFSYEQYF. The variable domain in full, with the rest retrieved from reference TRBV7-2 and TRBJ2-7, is GAGVSQSPSNKVTEKGKDVELRCDPISGHTALYWYRQSLGQGLEFLIYFQGNSAPDKSGLPSDRFSAERTGGSVSTLTIQRTQQEDSAVYLCASSARQGFSYEQYFGPGTRLTVT.

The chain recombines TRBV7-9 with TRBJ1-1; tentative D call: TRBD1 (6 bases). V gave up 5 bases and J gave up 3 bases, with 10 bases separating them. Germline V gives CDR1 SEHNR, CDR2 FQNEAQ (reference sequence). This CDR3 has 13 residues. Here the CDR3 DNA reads TGTGCCAGCAGCCGACAGGTGGACACTGAAGCTTTCTTT. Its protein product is CASSRQVDTEAFF.

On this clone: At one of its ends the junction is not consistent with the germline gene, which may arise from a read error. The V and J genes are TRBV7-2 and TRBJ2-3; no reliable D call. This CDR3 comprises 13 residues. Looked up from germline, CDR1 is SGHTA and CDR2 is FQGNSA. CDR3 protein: CASSSQVTALHHF. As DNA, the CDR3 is TGTGCCAGCAGCTCACAAGTTACAGCCCTTCATCATTTT.

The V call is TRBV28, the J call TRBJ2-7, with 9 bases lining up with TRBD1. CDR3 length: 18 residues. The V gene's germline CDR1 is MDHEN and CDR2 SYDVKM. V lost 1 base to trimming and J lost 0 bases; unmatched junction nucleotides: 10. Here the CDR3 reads CASSLFLLRDRDSYEQYF. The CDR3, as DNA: TGTGCCAGCAGTTTATTCCTCCTTCGGGACAGGGACTCCTACGAGCAGTACTTC.

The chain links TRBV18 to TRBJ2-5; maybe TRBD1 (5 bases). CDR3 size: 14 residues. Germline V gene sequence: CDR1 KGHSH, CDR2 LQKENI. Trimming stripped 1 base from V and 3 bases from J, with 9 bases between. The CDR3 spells CASSPLQGKETQYF. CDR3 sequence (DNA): TGTGCCAGCTCACCACTCCAGGGTAAAGAGACCCAGTACTTC.

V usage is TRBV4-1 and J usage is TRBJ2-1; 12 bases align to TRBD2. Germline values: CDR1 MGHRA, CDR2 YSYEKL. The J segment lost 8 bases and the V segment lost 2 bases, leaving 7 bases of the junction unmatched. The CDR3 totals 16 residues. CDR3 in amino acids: CASSQRRLAGGYEQFF. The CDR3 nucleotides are TGCGCCAGCAGCCAAAGGAGGCTAGCGGGAGGGTATGAGCAGTTCTTC.

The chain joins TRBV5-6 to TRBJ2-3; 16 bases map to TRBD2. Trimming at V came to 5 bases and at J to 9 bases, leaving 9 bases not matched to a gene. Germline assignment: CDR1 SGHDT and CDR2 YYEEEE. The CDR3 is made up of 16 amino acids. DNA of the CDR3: TGTGCCAGCAGTTGGGGACTAGCGGGAGGGCCACTAACGCAGTATTTT. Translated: CASSWGLAGGPLTQYF.

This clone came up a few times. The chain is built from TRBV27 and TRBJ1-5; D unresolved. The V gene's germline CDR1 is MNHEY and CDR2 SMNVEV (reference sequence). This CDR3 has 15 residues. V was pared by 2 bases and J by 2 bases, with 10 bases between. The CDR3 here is CASSLLGRGNQPQHF. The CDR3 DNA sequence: TGTGCCAGCAGTTTACTTGGTCGAGGCAATCAGCCCCAGCATTTT.

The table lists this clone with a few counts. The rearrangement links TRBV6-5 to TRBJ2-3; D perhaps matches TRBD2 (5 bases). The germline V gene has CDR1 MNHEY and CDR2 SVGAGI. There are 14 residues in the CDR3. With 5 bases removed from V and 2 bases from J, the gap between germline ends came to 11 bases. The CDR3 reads CASSPPGYTDTQYF. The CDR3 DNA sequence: TGTGCCAGCAGTCCCCCGGGGTACACAGATACGCAGTATTTT.

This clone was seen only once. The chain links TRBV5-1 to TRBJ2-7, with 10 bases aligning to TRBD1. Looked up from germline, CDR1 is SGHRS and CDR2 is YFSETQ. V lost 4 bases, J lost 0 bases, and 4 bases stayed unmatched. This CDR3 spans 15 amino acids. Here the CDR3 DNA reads TGCGCCAGCAGCCAGACAGGGGGCAACTCCTACGAGCAGTACTTC. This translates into CASSQTGGNSYEQYF.

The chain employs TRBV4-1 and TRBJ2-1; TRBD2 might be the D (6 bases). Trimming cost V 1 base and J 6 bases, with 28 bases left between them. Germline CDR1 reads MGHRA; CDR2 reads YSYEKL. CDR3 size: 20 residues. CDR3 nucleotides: TGCGCCAGCAGCCAAGCCTTGGCGAGACGGGAGACCCCCCGGGGCAATGAGCAGTTCTTC. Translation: CASSQALARRETPRGNEQFF.

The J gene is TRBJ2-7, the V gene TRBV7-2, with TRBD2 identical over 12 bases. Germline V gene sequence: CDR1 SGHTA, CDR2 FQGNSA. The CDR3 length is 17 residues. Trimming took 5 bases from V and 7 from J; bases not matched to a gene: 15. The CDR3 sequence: CASSRLGTSGHPGEQYF. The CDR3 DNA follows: TGTGCCAGCAGCCGCTTAGGGACTAGCGGGCATCCGGGGGAGCAGTACTTC.

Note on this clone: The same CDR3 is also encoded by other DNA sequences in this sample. The CDR3 DNA sequence: TGCGCCAGCAGCCTCACGGGCTCTGGAAACACCATATATTTT. Translated: CASSLTGSGNTIYF. The J gene is TRBJ1-3, the V gene TRBV5-1; no reliable D call. The CDR3 is made up of 14 amino acids. Germline loops: CDR1 SGHRS, CDR2 YFSETQ. Trimming stripped 4 bases from V and 0 bases from J, with 8 bases between. Based on the CDR3 plus reference TRBV5-1 and TRBJ1-3, the full variable domain is KAGVTQTPRYLIKTRGQQVTLSCSPISGHRSVSWYQQTPGQGLQFLFEYFSETQRNKGNFPGRFSGRQFSNSRSEMNVSTLELGDSALYLCASSLTGSGNTIYFGEGSWLTVV.

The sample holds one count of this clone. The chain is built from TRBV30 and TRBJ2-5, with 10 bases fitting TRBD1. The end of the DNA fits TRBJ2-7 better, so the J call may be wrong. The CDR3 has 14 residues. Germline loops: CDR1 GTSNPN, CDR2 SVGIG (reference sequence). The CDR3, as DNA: TGTGCCCCCCACCGGACAGGGGGCTCCTACGAGCAGTACTTC. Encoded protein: CAPHRTGGSYEQYF.

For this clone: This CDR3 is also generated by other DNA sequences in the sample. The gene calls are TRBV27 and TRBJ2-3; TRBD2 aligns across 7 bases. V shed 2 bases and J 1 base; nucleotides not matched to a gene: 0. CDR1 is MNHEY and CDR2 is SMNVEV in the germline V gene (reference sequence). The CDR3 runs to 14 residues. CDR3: CASSLAGGTDTQYF. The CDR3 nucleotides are TGTGCCAGCAGTTTAGCGGGGGGCACAGATACGCAGTATTTT.

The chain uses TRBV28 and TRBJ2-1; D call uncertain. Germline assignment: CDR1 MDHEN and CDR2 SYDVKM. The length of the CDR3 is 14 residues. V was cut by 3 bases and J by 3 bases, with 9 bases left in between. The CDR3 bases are TGTGCCAGCAGTTTTGGGTCGGGCTACAATGAGCAGTTCTTC. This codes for CASSFGSGYNEQFF.

The CDR3 region is CASSLGGYYGYTF. The CDR3 DNA is TGTGCCAGCAGTCTGGGAGGGTACTATGGCTACACCTTC. J is TRBJ1-2 and V is TRBV6-1; D unresolved. The CDR3 has 13 residues. From germline, CDR1 is MNHNS and CDR2 SASEGT. The V end was cut by 5 bases, the J end by 3 bases, with 10 bases between.

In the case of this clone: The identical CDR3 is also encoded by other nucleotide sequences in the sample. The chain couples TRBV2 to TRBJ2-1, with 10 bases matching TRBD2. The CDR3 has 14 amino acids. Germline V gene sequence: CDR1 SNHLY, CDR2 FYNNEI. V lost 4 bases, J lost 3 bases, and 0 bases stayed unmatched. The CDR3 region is CASSGTSGYNEQFF. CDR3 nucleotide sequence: TGTGCCAGCAGTGGGACTAGCGGCTACAATGAGCAGTTCTTC. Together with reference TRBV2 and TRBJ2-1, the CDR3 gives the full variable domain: EPEVTQTPSHQVTQMGQEVILRCVPISNHLYFYWYRQILGQKVEFLVSFYNNEISEKSEIFDDQFSVERPDGSNFTLKIRSTKLEDSAMYFCASSGTSGYNEQFFGPGTRLTVL.

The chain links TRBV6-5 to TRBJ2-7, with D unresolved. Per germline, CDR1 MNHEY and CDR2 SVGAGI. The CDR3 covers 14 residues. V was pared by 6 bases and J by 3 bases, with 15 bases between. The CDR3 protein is CASSPSRAGYEQYF. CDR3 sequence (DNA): TGTGCCAGCAGCCCCTCCCGGGCTGGCTACGAGCAGTACTTC.

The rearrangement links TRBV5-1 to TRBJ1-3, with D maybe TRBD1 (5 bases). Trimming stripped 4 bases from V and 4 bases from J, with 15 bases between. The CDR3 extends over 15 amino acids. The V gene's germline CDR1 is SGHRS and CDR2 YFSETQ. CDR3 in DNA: TGCGCCAGCAGCAGAACCGGGGGTGAGGGAAACACCATATATTTT. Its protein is CASSRTGGEGNTIYF. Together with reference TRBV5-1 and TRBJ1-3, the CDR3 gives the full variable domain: KAGVTQTPRYLIKTRGQQVTLSCSPISGHRSVSWYQQTPGQGLQFLFEYFSETQRNKGNFPGRFSGRQFSNSRSEMNVSTLELGDSALYLCASSRTGGEGNTIYFGEGSWLTVV.

The CDR3 nucleotides read TGCGCCAGCAGCACCGGGACAGGAGGGTCCTACGAGCAGTACTTC. Translating gives CASSTGTGGSYEQYF. The rearrangement joins TRBV5-1 to TRBJ2-7, with 8 bases matching TRBD1. The CDR3 runs to 15 residues. The germline V gene has CDR1 SGHRS and CDR2 YFSETQ. Unmatched junction bases numbered 7, after V lost 4 bases and J lost 1 base.

In nucleotides, the CDR3 is TGCGCCAGCAGCCAAAAGGGGGGGCCGCGGGTCACAGATACGCAGTATTTT. Residues: CASSQKGGPRVTDTQYF. This chain connects TRBV4-1 to TRBJ2-3; possible D gene TRBD2, 7 bases. The CDR3 runs to 17 residues. V dropped 2 bases and J dropped 2 bases, with 17 bases sitting between them. CDR1 is MGHRA, CDR2 YSYEKL, per germline.

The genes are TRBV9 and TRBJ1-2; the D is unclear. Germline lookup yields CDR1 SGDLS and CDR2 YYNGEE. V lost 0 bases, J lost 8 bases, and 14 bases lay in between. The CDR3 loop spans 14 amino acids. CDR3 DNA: TGTGCCAGCAGCGTAGTCCCAGAATCGGGCGGCTACACCTTC. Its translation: CASSVVPESGGYTF.

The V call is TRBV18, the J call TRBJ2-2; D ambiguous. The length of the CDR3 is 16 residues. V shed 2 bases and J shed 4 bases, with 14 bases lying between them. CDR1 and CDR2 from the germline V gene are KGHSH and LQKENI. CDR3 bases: TGTGCCAGCTCACCAGGAGTCAAGATAATCACCGGGGAGCTGTTTTTT. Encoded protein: CASSPGVKIITGELFF.